The 9 T cell receptor beta chains presented below share a single source sample, sequenced in a study of T cell repertoires in cytomegalovirus infection. Each CDR3 protein gets one entry after TCRdb re-called the reads with MiXCR. The sample holds some 700,000 distinct CDR3 sequences; approximately 40% are singletons and the top ten take under 3%. What was sequenced was PBMCs. These TCRs come from a human donor in good health (CMV status not recorded). Some clones in this sample may be carry-over from other donors' samples.

This clonotype has just one count. V usage is TRBV2 and J usage is TRBJ2-3; 7 bases match TRBD2. Germline V gene sequence: CDR1 SNHLY, CDR2 FYNNEI. There are 14 residues in the CDR3. Trimming removed 3 bases from V and 6 bases from J; junction bases left unmatched: 6. CDR3 protein: CASSDGGRADTQYF. The CDR3 coding sequence is TGTGCCAGCAGTGATGGCGGGAGAGCGGATACGCAGTATTTT.

This chain joins TRBV24-1 and TRBJ2-7; D may be TRBD2 (5 bases). The CDR3 has 12 residues. V dropped 7 bases and J dropped 5 bases, with 11 bases sitting between them. In germline, CDR1 is KGHDR, CDR2 SFDVKD. The CDR3 DNA follows: TGTGCCACCAGGGGGAACGGGAACGAGCAGTACTTC. Translation: CATRGNGNEQYF.

The chain uses TRBV6-2 or TRBV6-3 and TRBJ1-1, with 7 bases lining up with TRBD1. Germline V lookup: CDR1 MNHEY, CDR2 SVGEGT. With 6 bases clipped from V and 4 bases from J, the junction kept 8 bases outside the gene matches. This CDR3 is built from 14 residues. CDR3 in amino acids: CASRDTGVLTEAFF. The CDR3 nucleotides read TGTGCCAGCAGAGATACAGGGGTCCTCACTGAAGCTTTCTTT.

The sample holds a few counts of this clonotype. Germline and junction disagree at one end, which may indicate a read error. The rearrangement uses TRBV7-2 and TRBJ2-1; perhaps TRBD1 as D (6 bases). This CDR3 is built from 16 residues. In germline, CDR1 is SGHTA, CDR2 FQGNSA. Here the CDR3 reads CASSPAGVGSYNEQLF. Here the CDR3 DNA reads TGTGCCAGCAGCCCCGCAGGGGTAGGGTCCTACAATGAGCAGTTATTC.

The V gene is TRBV29-1, the J gene TRBJ2-7; no clear D gene. The CDR3 consists of 12 residues. Per germline, CDR1 SQVTM and CDR2 ANQGSEA. Trimming pared 7 bases from V and 6 bases from J, leaving 16 bases between. This chain's CDR3 is CSASGPVPEQYF. In nucleotides, the CDR3 is TGCAGCGCTTCCGGACCCGTCCCCGAGCAGTACTTC.

The V gene is TRBV12-3 or TRBV12-4, the J gene TRBJ1-5; TRBD1 matches at 12 bases. With V trimmed by 4 bases and J by 2 bases, 12 bases remained unmatched. CDR3 length: 19 residues. The CDR3 DNA reads TGTGCCAGCAGTTCCTCCGGGACAGGGGGCTATCGTGGCAATCAGCCCCAGCATTTT. It translates to CASSSSGTGGYRGNQPQHF.

The chain carries TRBV7-6 and TRBJ2-1; D might be TRBD2 (6 bases). CDR1 is SGHVS, CDR2 FNYEAQ, per germline. V lost 0 bases, J lost 5 bases, and 11 bases lay in between. The CDR3 spans 15 residues. The CDR3 coding sequence is TGTGCCAGCAGCTTAGCCCCGGGGGATAACAATGAGCAGTTCTTC. It is translated as CASSLAPGDNNEQFF. The full variable domain, in which reference TRBV7-6 and TRBJ2-1 provide the parts outside the CDR3, is GAGVSQSPRYKVTKRGQDVALRCDPISGHVSLYWYRQALGQGPEFLTYFNYEAQQDKSGLPNDRFSAERPEGSISTLTIQRTEQRDSAMYRCASSLAPGDNNEQFFGPGTRLTVL.

This clonotype was seen a handful of times. V usage is TRBV12-5 and J usage is TRBJ1-2; maybe TRBD1 (6 bases). The V gene's germline CDR1 is LGHNT and CDR2 FRNRAP. CDR3 length: 13 residues. With 7 bases removed from V and 4 bases from J, the gap between germline ends came to 13 bases. The chain's CDR3 is CASALGATYGYTF. The CDR3 nucleotides read TGTGCTAGTGCCCTGGGGGCCACCTATGGCTACACCTTC.

The rearrangement joins TRBV6-2 or TRBV6-3 to TRBJ1-5; D gene unclear. V was clipped by 6 bases and J by 3 bases, with 9 bases between them. In germline, CDR1 is MNHEY, CDR2 SVGEGT. CDR3 length: 13 amino acids. In nucleotides, the CDR3 is TGTGCCAGCAGAGGCAGCGCCAATCAGCCCCAGCATTTT. Amino acids: CASRGSANQPQHF.